What follows are 2 T cell receptor beta chains derived from one specimen sequenced in a study of graft-versus-host responses after intestinal transplantation. Assay: immunoSEQ multiplex PCR; the TCRdb copy retains only in-frame clones and omits some. The data show 20,000 or so clones, about 93% seen once. Source: PBMCs, taken around 350 days after transplant. Every receptor here comes from a human patient who received an intestinal transplant, so some T cells may come from the graft donor.

This clone was seen a single time. This chain uses TRBV27 with TRBJ2-3; TRBD2 matches at 8 bases. This CDR3 region has 15 residues. The germline CDR1 and CDR2 sequences are MNHEY and SMNVEV (reference sequence). V lost 3 bases and J lost 5; bases outside the gene matches: 7. CDR3 in DNA: TGTGCCAGCAGTTTTCGCGGGAGGACGATAGATACGCAGTATTTT. Amino acid sequence: CASSFRGRTIDTQYF.

This chain uses TRBV15 with TRBJ2-7; TRBD1 agrees at 7 bases. V gave up 4 bases and J gave up 0 bases; unmatched junction bases: 3. Germline V gives CDR1 LNHNV, CDR2 YYDKDF (reference sequence). The CDR3 length is 14 residues. CDR3 region: CATSNRDSSYEQYF. The CDR3 region has the DNA TGTGCCACCAGCAACCGGGACAGCTCCTACGAGCAGTACTTC.